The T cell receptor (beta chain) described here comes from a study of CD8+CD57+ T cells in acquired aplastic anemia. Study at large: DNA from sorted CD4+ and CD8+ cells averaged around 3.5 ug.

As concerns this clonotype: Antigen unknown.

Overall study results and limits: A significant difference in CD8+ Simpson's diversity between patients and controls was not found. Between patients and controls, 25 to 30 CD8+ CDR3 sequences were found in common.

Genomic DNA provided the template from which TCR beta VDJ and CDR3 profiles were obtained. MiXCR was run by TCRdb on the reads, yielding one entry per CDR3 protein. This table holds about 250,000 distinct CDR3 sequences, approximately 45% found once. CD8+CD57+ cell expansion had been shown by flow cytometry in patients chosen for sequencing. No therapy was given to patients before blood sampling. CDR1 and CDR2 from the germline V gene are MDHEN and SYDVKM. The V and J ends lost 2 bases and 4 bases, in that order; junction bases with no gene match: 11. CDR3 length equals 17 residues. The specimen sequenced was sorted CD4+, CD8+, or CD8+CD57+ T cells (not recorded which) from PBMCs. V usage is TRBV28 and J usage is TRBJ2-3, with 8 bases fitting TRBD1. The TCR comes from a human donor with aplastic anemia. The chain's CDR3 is CASSLDDLGQGADTQYF. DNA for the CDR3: TGTGCCAGCAGTTTAGATGATTTAGGACAGGGTGCAGATACGCAGTATTTT.